A single T cell receptor beta chain is shown here with its context. This clonotype has at least ten counts. The antigen this receptor binds is unknown. It has no much larger one-base neighbor in the sample; base qualities were not kept. Systemically healthy Caucasian individuals from Russia, over 30 in total and aged about 6 to 95 years, were included as donors. Around 9.9 milliliters of peripheral blood were collected from each donor into EDTA-treated Vacutainer tubes. Ficoll-Paque density-gradient centrifugation was used to isolate PBMCs, with at least 7 million obtained per sample. Total RNA was extracted from PBMCs with Trizol reagent, with at least 6 micrograms obtained per sample. Naive CD45RAhigh/CD27high T cell percentages were measured by flow cytometry on a PBMC aliquot from every donor. The data derive from a study of blood T cells in healthy people across ages (dated by TCRdb to the mid-2010s). Context from the whole study: In model experiments, roughly one uniquely barcoded TCR beta cDNA molecule per two T cells was captured by template switching. To track age-related changes in TCR beta repertoire diversity, the study relied on deep sequencing normalized with unique cDNA molecular identifiers. Four age groups were formed from the donors: young (average roughly 16 years), middle-aged (around 40), aged (roughly 56) and long-lived (about 75). Donors of different ages were randomly distributed across sequencing lanes to avoid experimental bias. Two additional independent replicas of 1 million unique cDNA reads from the same blood draw were analyzed for two donors (one aged 18 to 30 and one aged 80 or older).

Library preparation employed 5' RACE. Instrument on record: Illumina HiSeq 2500. A second PCR of roughly 7 to 11 cycles was performed with a sample-barcoded 5' primer and a J-beta primer mix. A unique molecular identifier was introduced onto each TCR beta cDNA molecule by a template-switch 5' adaptor carrying 12 random nucleotides. Each sample yielded at least 3 million CDR3-containing paired-end reads. All of the RNA was converted into first-strand cDNA using the Mint cDNA synthesis kit, with a TRBC-specific oligonucleotide serving as the primer. All cDNA was treated with uracil-DNA glycosylase and then went through a first 18-cycle PCR with the universal primers M1SS and BC2_uni_R. As for the original processing: Each sample was normalized by randomly selecting 1 million high-quality reads, each carrying a distinct molecular identifier. Reads with shared molecular identifiers were discarded instead of being binned into consensus sequences. MiTCR, run with a Q25 quality threshold and the strictest error-elimination algorithm, handled CDR3 identification, clonotype clustering and error correction. Lower-bound total TCR beta diversity was estimated with a nonparametric unseen species model using Euler transformation. TCRdb handled the public reads itself, with Q25 trimming in fastp and clone calling in MiXCR, and kept productive beta chains. Entries that share a CDR3 protein sequence are merged under the most common genes and DNA. These V and J calls derive from TCRdb rather than the authors' analysis. The sample includes about 690,000 distinct CDR3 sequences, with roughly 43% observed a single time. About 32% of the sample belongs to the ten largest clones.

Findings and caveats that apply to the study as a whole: Bulk unsorted PBMC profiling prevented conclusive comparison of naive and antigen-experienced compartments. As age increased, observed TCR beta diversity per million T cells dropped in a roughly linear way, and a significant reduction was already evident by age 40. Compared with the aged group, the long-lived group had more naive CD4+ T cells, fewer expanded clones and increased TCR diversity, suggesting age selection. Estimates of total diversity from one million sequenced T cells were regarded as lower bounds and underestimates. Because the CMV infection status of the donors was unknown, age-related changes in expanded clonotypes may potentially have been confounded. The percentage of naive T cells measured by flow cytometry correlated strongly with observed TCR beta diversity.

The clonotype originates from a man aged 80 or over in good health. The specimen was blood.

In nucleotide form, the sequence is TGTGCCATCAGTGACCCGGGACGGTCGCTGTTCGCCTACGAGCAGTACTTC. Protein translation: CAISDPGRSLFAYEQYF. In this chain, TRBV10-3 is recombined with TRBJ2-7; the D element might be TRBD1 or TRBD2, as each aligns at 5 bases. The CDR3 goes from the cysteine to the phenylalanine over 17 residues. Only the CDR3 part of the read is kept: 51 bases, read in frame from the first base. Sequences ENHRY (CDR1) and SYGVKD (CDR2) are obtained from the germline V gene. The V and J ends are trimmed by 3 bases and 2 bases, leaving 20 bases between them.